The 20 T cell receptor beta chains presented below share a single source sample, sequenced in a study of T cell changes during pregnancy in multiple sclerosis. The table came from immunoSEQ multiplex PCR; TCRdb's copy has only in-frame clones and leaves some out. The table includes tens of thousands of clones, around 94% detected once. The sample here was peripheral blood, taken in the third trimester of pregnancy. The receptors were gathered from a female donor in good health, enrolled as a control in a pregnancy study.

The chain recombines TRBV10-1 with TRBJ2-3, with 9 bases identical to TRBD2. This CDR3 is built from 17 residues. The V gene end was trimmed by 2 bases and the J gene end by 2 bases; junction bases not matched to a gene: 8. Germline values: CDR1 WNHNN, CDR2 SYGVQD (reference sequence). CDR3 amino acids: CASSETTSGSFTDTQYF. CDR3 nucleotide sequence: TGCGCCAGCAGTGAGACGACTAGCGGTTCGTTCACAGATACGCAGTATTTT.

The CDR3 DNA reads TGTGCCAGCAGTAGGGCGGGAGTAACCGGGGCCAACGTCCTGACTTTC. Translated: CASSRAGVTGANVLTF. The gene calls are TRBV7-3 and TRBJ2-6, with 7 bases fitting TRBD2. The germline V gene encodes CDR1 SGHTA and CDR2 FQGTGA. V shed 6 bases and J 4 bases; nucleotides not matched to a gene: 9. The CDR3 length is 16 residues.

This chain links TRBV5-6 with TRBJ2-3; 11 positions match TRBD2. This CDR3 is built from 18 residues. V was clipped by 4 bases and J by 4 bases; unmatched bases: 14. Germline V CDR1 and CDR2: SGHDT, YYEEEE. The DNA of the CDR3 is TGTGCCAGCAGCCCGCCAGGGACTAGCGGAGACCTTCCAGATACGCAGTATTTT. Translated: CASSPPGTSGDLPDTQYF.

The chain couples TRBV6-1 to TRBJ2-3; D may be TRBD1 (6 bases). The germline V gene has CDR1 MNHNS and CDR2 SASEGT. V was trimmed by 5 bases and J by 6 bases, leaving 18 bases between them. CDR3 length: 15 residues. Written as DNA, the CDR3 is TGTGCCAGCAGTACCACAGGGTTTTTAGCGGATACGCAGTATTTT. Its protein product is CASSTTGFLADTQYF.

The chain employs TRBV28 and TRBJ1-4; D possibly corresponds to TRBD1 (6 bases). CDR3 length: 12 residues. V lost 8 bases, J lost 8 bases, and 12 bases lay in between. Germline values: CDR1 MDHEN, CDR2 SYDVKM. CDR3: CASCRGKEKLFF. CDR3 DNA sequence: TGTGCCAGCTGCAGGGGAAAGGAAAAACTGTTTTTT.

The chain couples TRBV28 to TRBJ2-7, with a weak D call TRBD2 (6 bases). The CDR3 totals 13 residues. Trimming removed 3 bases from V and 11 bases from J, with 17 bases in between. Germline-derived CDR1 and CDR2 are MDHEN and SYDVKM. The CDR3 DNA reads TGTGCCAGCAGTTTCGGCGCCCGAAGGGAGGAGTACTTC. Translation gives CASSFGARREEYF.

V gene TRBV7-3 combines with J gene TRBJ2-5, with 7 bases matching TRBD1. This CDR3 spans 15 amino acids. Germline V lookup: CDR1 SGHTA, CDR2 FQGTGA. Trimming cost V 5 bases and J 4 bases; bases outside gene matches: 10. CDR3 DNA sequence: TGTGCCAGCAGCCCCCAGGGGGATATCGTAGAGACCCAGTACTTC. Protein: CASSPQGDIVETQYF. The full variable domain, rest sourced from reference TRBV7-3 and TRBJ2-5, is GAGVSQTPSNKVTEKGKYVELRCDPISGHTALYWYRQSLGQGPEFLIYFQGTGAADDSGLPNDRFFAVRPEGSVSTLKIQRTERGDSAVYLCASSPQGDIVETQYFGPGTRLLVL.

This clone was picked up one time. V usage is TRBV7-8 and J usage is TRBJ1-1; the D gene is possibly TRBD1 (5 bases). The CDR3 totals 14 residues. The germline V gene encodes CDR1 SGHVS and CDR2 FQNEAQ. V lost 2 bases and J 3 bases, leaving 10 bases between the germline ends. CDR3 coding DNA: TGTGCCAGCAGCTTATTGGGGCGGTACACTGAAGCTTTCTTT. It yields the protein CASSLLGRYTEAFF.

The rearrangement links TRBV6-5 to TRBJ2-4, with D hard to call. The CDR3 extends over 15 amino acids. Germline V gene sequence: CDR1 MNHEY, CDR2 SVGAGI. V was trimmed by 4 bases and J by 1 base, leaving 11 bases between them. CDR3 DNA: TGTGCCAGCAGTTCGACATCTCGGGCCAAAAACATTCAGTACTTC. This sequence encodes CASSSTSRAKNIQYF.

The chain recombines TRBV2 with TRBJ2-1, with D possibly TRBD1 on 6 matching bases. This CDR3 has 16 amino acids. The V and J ends lost 0 bases and 1 base respectively, with 10 bases between them. CDR1 SNHLY and CDR2 FYNNEI come from the germline V gene. The CDR3 loop is CASSEADRRSYNEQFF. CDR3 sequence (DNA): TGTGCCAGCAGTGAAGCTGACAGGCGATCCTACAATGAGCAGTTCTTC.

This chain connects TRBV29-1 to TRBJ1-2, with a possible D match to TRBD1 (6 bases). From germline, CDR1 is SQVTM and CDR2 ANQGSEA. The CDR3 is 14 residues long. Trimming removed 2 bases at V and 8 bases at J, with 18 bases between. This CDR3 reads CSVEIGPGVGGYTF. CDR3 bases: TGCAGCGTTGAAATTGGACCAGGGGTAGGCGGCTACACCTTC.

This sequence joins TRBV27 and TRBJ1-2, with D possibly TRBD1 on 6 matching bases. Trimming left V 3 bases short and J 7 bases short, with 18 bases between. CDR1 MNHEY and CDR2 SMNVEV come from the germline V gene (reference sequence). The CDR3 extends over 15 amino acids. The DNA for the CDR3 is TGTGCCAGCAGTTTGGTTAACAGGGACCCTTCTGGCTACACCTTC. Protein sequence: CASSLVNRDPSGYTF.

This chain connects TRBV11-2 to TRBJ1-6; 8 bases are shared with TRBD1. CDR1 is SGHAT, CDR2 FQNNGV, per germline. The CDR3 totals 14 residues. Trimming at V came to 5 bases and at J to 4 bases, leaving 1 base not matched to a gene. The CDR3 coding sequence is TGTGCCAGCAGCCAGGGGGCGTATAATTCACCCCTCCACTTT. Translating gives CASSQGAYNSPLHF.

The chain uses TRBV7-9 and TRBJ1-5, with 8 bases fitting TRBD1. This CDR3 is built from 15 residues. From germline, CDR1 is SEHNR and CDR2 FQNEAQ (reference sequence). V shed 5 bases, J shed 0 bases, and the junction held 3 bases outside the gene matches. CDR3 in amino acids: CASSLGTGSNQPQHF. CDR3 nucleotide sequence: TGTGCCAGCAGCCTGGGGACAGGTAGCAATCAGCCCCAGCATTTT. Full variable domain (remainder filled in from reference TRBV7-9 and TRBJ1-5): DTGVSQNPRHKITKRGQNVTFRCDPISEHNRLYWYRQTLGQGPEFLTYFQNEAQLEKSRLLSDRFSAERPKGSFSTLEIQRTEQGDSAMYLCASSLGTGSNQPQHFGDGTRLSIL.

This chain uses TRBV6-1 with TRBJ2-2, with D maybe TRBD2 (6 bases). Trimming stripped 6 bases from V and 4 bases from J, with 12 bases between. The CDR3 spans 14 residues. CDR1 is MNHNS and CDR2 is SASEGT in the germline V gene. The DNA of the CDR3 is TGTGCCAGCAGGTGGGGAGGAGGCACCGGGGAGCTGTTTTTT. Its translation: CASRWGGGTGELFF.

The V call is TRBV5-1, the J call TRBJ2-2, with TRBD2 matching over 9 bases. J gave up 1 base and V 0 bases, and 4 bases lay outside the gene matches. Germline V gene lookup returns CDR1 SGHRS and CDR2 YFSETQ. The CDR3 is made up of 17 amino acids. In DNA form, the CDR3 reads TGCGCCAGCAGCTTGGCGCCGACTAGCGGGAACACCGGGGAGCTGTTTTTT. This sequence encodes CASSLAPTSGNTGELFF.

The chain recombines TRBV18 with TRBJ2-5, with TRBD1 as a possible D gene (6 bases). This CDR3 comprises 13 residues. CDR1 KGHSH and CDR2 LQKENI come from the germline V gene. The germline V and J ends were trimmed by 3 bases and 4 bases, with 9 bases remaining between them. The CDR3 loop reads CASSPGATETQYF. The DNA for the CDR3 is TGTGCCAGCTCACCGGGGGCCACAGAGACCCAGTACTTC.

The chain recombines TRBV28 with TRBJ1-2; TRBD1 might be the D (5 bases). Trimming took 4 bases from V and 8 from J, leaving 8 bases between them. Germline V gene data show CDR1 as MDHEN and CDR2 as SYDVKM. CDR3 length: 11 residues. CDR3 loop: CASSYRFGYTF. DNA of the CDR3: TGTGCCAGCAGTTACAGGTTCGGCTACACCTTC.

The J gene is TRBJ2-3, the V gene TRBV11-3; D uncertain. V was shortened by 4 bases and J by 2 bases, with 4 bases between the two germline ends. This CDR3 region has 12 residues. Germline V gives CDR1 SGHNT, CDR2 YENEEA. This CDR3 is CASSSLTDTQYF. DNA of the CDR3: TGTGCCAGCAGCTCTCTCACAGATACGCAGTATTTT. The full variable domain, with the rest looked up from reference TRBV11-3 and TRBJ2-3, is EAGVVQSPRYKIIEKKQPVAFWCNPISGHNTLYWYLQNLGQGPELLIRYENEEAVDDSQLPKDRFSAERLKGVDSTLKIQPAELGDSAVYLCASSSLTDTQYFGPGTRLTVL.

The chain recombines TRBV6-5 with TRBJ1-6; possible D gene TRBD1, 6 bases. CDR1 MNHEY and CDR2 SVGAGI come from the germline V gene. This CDR3 has 16 residues. Trimming pared 4 bases from V and 4 bases from J, leaving 14 bases between. CDR3 in amino acids: CASSFSTGLYNSPLHF. Written as DNA, the CDR3 is TGTGCCAGCAGTTTCTCCACAGGGTTATATAATTCACCCCTCCACTTT.